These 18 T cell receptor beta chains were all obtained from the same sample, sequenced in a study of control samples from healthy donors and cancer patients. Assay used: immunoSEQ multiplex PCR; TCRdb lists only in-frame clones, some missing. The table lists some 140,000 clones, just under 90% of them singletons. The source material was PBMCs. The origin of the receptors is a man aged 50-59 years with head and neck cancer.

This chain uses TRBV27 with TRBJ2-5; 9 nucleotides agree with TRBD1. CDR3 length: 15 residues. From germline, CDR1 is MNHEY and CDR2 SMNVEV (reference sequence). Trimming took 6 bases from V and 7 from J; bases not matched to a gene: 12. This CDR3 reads CASSPLTGGGGTQYF. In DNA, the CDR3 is TGTGCCAGCAGCCCTTTAACAGGGGGCGGGGGGACCCAGTACTTC.

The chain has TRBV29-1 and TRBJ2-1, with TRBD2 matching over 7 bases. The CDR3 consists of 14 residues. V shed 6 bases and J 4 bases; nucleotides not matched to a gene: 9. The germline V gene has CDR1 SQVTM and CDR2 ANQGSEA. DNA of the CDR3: TGCAGCGTCGGACTAGAGGCTTCTTACAATGAGCAGTTCTTC. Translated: CSVGLEASYNEQFF.

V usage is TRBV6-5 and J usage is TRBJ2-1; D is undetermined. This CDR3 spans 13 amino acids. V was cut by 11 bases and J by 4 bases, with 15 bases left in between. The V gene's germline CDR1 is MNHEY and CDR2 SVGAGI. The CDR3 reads CASGRSSYNEQFF. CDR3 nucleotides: TGTGCCTCGGGCAGGTCGTCATACAATGAGCAGTTCTTC.

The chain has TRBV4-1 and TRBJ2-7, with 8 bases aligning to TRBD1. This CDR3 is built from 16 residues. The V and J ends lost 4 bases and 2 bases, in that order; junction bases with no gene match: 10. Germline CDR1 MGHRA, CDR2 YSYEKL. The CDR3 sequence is CASSPGPGTGTYEQYF. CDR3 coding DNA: TGCGCCAGCAGCCCAGGTCCCGGGACAGGTACCTACGAGCAGTACTTC.

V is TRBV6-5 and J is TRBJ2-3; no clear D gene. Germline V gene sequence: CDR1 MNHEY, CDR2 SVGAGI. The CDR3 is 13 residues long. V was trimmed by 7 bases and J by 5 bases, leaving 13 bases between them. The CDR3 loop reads CASTRTLKDTQYF. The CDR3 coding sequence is TGTGCCAGCACGAGGACCCTGAAAGATACGCAGTATTTT.

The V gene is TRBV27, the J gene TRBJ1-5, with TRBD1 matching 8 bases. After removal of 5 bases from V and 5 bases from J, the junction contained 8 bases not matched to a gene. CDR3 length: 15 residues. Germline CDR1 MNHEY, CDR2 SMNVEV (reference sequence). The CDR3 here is CASSTQGTGHQPQHF. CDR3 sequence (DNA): TGTGCCAGCAGTACCCAGGGGACAGGCCATCAGCCCCAGCATTTT.

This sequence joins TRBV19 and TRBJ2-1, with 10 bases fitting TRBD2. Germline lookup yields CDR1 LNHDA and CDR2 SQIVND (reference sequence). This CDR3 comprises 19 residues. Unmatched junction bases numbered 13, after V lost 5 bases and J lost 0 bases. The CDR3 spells CASSPTFKLAGTSYNEQFF. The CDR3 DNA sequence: TGTGCCAGTAGTCCTACCTTCAAACTAGCGGGAACCTCCTACAATGAGCAGTTCTTC.

The CDR3 DNA follows: TGTGCCAGTAGTCCAGACCAGGGTTCAGATACGCAGTATTTT. It translates to CASSPDQGSDTQYF. The chain links TRBV19 to TRBJ2-3; the D gene is possibly TRBD1 (5 bases). Trimming stripped 5 bases from V and 4 bases from J, with 13 bases between. In germline, CDR1 is LNHDA, CDR2 SQIVND (reference sequence). This CDR3 has 14 residues.

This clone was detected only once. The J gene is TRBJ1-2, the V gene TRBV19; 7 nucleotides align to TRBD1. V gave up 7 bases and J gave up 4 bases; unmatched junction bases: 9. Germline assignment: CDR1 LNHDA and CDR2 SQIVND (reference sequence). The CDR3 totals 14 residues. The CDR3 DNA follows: TGTGCCAGTACCCCGACCGGGACAGCCTATGGCTACACCTTC. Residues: CASTPTGTAYGYTF. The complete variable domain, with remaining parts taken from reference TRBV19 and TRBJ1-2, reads DGGITQSPKYLFRKEGQNVTLSCEQNLNHDAMYWYRQDPGQGLRLIYYSQIVNDFQKGDIAEGYSVSREKKESFPLTVTSAQKNPTAFYLCASTPTGTAYGYTFGSGTRLTVV.

CDR3 protein: CASSFPGTGGTEAFF. The CDR3 DNA reads as TGTGCCAGCAGCTTCCCCGGGACAGGGGGCACTGAAGCTTTCTTT. V usage is TRBV7-9 and J usage is TRBJ1-1, with TRBD1 matching over 11 bases. J was trimmed by 4 bases and V by 3 bases; bases with no gene match: 4. The CDR3 is 15 amino acids. Per the germline V gene, CDR1 is SEHNR and CDR2 is FQNEAQ (reference sequence).

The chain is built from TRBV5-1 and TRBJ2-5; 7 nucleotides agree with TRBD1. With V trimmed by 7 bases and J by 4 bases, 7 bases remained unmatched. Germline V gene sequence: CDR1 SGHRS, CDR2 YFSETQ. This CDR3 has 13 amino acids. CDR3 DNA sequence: TGCGCCAGCCAGCGACAGGGTATAGAGACCCAGTACTTC. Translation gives CASQRQGIETQYF.

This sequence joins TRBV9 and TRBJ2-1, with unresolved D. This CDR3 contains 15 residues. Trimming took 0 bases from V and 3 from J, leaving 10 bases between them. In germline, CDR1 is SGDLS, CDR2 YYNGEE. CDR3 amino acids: CASSVEDWVYNEQFF. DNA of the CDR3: TGTGCCAGCAGCGTAGAAGATTGGGTCTACAATGAGCAGTTCTTC.

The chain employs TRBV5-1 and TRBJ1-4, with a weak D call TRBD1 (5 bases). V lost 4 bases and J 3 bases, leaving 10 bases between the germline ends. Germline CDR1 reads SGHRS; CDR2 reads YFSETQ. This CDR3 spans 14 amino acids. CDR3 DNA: TGCGCCAGCAGCCGCCAGGGATCTAATGAAAAACTGTTTTTT. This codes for CASSRQGSNEKLFF.

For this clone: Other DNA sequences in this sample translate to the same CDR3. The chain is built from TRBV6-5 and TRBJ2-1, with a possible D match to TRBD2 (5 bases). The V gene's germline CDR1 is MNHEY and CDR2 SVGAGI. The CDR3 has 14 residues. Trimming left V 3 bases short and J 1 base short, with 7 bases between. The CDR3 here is CASSYGGSYNEQFF. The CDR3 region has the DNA TGTGCCAGCAGTTATGGCGGGTCCTACAATGAGCAGTTCTTC.

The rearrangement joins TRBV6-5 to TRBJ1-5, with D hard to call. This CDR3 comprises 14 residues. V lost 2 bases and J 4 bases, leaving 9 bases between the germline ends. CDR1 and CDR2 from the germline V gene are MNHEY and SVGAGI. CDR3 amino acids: CASSYDYQNQPQHF. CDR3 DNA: TGTGCCAGCAGTTACGACTACCAGAATCAGCCCCAGCATTTT.

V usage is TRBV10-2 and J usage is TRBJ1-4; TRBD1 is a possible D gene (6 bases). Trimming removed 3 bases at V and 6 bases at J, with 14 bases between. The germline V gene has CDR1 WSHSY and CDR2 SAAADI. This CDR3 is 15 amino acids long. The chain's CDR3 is CASSERTVADEKLFF. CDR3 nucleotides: TGCGCCAGCAGTGAAAGGACAGTAGCCGATGAAAAACTGTTTTTT.

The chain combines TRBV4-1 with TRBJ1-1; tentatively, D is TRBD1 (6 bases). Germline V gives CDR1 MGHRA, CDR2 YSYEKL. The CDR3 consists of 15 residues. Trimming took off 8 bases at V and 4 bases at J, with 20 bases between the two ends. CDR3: CASSSGGRQGTEAFF. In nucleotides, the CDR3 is TGCGCCAGCTCCTCCGGGGGGCGGCAAGGCACTGAAGCTTTCTTT.

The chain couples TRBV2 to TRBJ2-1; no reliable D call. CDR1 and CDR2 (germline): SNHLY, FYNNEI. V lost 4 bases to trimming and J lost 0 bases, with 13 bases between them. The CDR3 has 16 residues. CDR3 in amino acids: CASSVSAPSSYNEQFF. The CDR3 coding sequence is TGTGCCAGCAGTGTTTCTGCTCCGAGCTCCTACAATGAGCAGTTCTTC.